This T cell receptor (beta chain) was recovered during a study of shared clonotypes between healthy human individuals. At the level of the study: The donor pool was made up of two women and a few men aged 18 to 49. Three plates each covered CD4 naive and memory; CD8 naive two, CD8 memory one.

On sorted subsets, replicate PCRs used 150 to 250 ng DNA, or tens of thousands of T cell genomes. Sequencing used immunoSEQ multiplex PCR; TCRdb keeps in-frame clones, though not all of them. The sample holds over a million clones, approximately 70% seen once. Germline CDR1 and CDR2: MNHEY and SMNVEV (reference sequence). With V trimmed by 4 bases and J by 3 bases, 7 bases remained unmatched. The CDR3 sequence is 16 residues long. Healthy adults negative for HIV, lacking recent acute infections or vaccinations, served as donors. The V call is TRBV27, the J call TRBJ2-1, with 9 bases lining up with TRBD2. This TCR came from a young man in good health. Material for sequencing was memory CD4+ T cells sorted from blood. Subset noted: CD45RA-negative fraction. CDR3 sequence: CASSSRLAEDYNEQFF. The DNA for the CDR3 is TGTGCCAGCAGTTCCCGACTAGCGGAGGACTACAATGAGCAGTTCTTC.